This TCR beta chain was observed in a study of blood T cell repertoires in COVID-19. Whole-study context: The United States, Italy and Spain supplied acute and convalescent COVID-19 samples. Nucleic acid was either cDNA or gDNA, and it came from T cells, B-cell-depleted T cells, or PBMCs.

Per the authors' pipeline: Nucleated cell number was recorded as an estimate derived from reference gene primer amplification. The repertoire was sequenced with immunoSEQ multiplex PCR; TCRdb's copy has only in-frame clones and lacks some. D and trimming were read from the DNA, whereas the V and J calls and clone size are those reported in that table. Of 110,000 or so clones detected, more than 65% appear once; the ten largest clones hold 1.5% to 1.7%. The sequencing sample was made of peripheral blood. The receptor was derived from a man aged 45-60 years with acute or convalescent COVID-19.

CDR3 loop: CASSSLTDFSGNTIYF. The DNA for the CDR3 is TGTGCCAGCAGCTCATTGACGGACTTCTCTGGAAACACCATATATTTT. This chain uses TRBV9 with TRBJ1-3; no clear D gene. The germline V gene encodes CDR1 SGDLS and CDR2 YYNGEE. V shed 4 bases and J shed 0 bases, with 14 bases lying between them. The CDR3 sequence is 16 residues long.